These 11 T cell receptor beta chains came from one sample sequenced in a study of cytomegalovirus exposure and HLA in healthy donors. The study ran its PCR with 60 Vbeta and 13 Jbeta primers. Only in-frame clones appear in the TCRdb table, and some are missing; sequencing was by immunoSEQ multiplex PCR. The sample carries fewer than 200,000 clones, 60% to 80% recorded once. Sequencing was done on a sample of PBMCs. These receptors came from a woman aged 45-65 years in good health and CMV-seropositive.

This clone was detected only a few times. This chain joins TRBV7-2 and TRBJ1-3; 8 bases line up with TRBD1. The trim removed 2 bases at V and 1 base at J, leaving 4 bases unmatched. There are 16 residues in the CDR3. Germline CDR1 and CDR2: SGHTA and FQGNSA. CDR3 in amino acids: CASSLSQGASGNTIYF. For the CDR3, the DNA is TGTGCCAGCAGCTTAAGCCAGGGGGCGTCTGGAAACACCATATATTTT.

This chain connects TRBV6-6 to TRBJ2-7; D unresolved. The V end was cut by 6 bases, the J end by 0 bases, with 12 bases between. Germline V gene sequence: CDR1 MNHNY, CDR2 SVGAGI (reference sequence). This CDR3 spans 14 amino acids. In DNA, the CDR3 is TGTGCCAGCAGGGCCCTGGTTGCCTCCTACGAGCAGTACTTC. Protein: CASRALVASYEQYF.

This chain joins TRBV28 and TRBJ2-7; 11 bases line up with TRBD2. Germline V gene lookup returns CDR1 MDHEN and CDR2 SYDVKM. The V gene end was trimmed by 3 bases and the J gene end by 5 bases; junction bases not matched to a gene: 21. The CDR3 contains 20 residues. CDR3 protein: CASSFPLTSGNAPKWDEQYF. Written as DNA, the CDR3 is TGTGCCAGCAGTTTCCCCTTGACTAGCGGGAATGCGCCTAAGTGGGACGAGCAGTACTTC.

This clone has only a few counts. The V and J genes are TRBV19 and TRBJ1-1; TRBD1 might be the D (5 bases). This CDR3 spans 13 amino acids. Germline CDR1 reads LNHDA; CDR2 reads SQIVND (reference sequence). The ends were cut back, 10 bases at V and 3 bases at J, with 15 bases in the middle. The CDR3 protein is CAIPGLKHTEAFF. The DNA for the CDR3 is TGTGCCATCCCGGGACTTAAGCACACTGAAGCTTTCTTT.

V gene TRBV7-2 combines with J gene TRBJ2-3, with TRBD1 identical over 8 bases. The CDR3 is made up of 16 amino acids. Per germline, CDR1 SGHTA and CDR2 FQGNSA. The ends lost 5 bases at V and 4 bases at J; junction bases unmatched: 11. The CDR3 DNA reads TGTGCCAGCAGCCCCAGGGGACAGGTTGTTGCAGATACGCAGTATTTT. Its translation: CASSPRGQVVADTQYF.

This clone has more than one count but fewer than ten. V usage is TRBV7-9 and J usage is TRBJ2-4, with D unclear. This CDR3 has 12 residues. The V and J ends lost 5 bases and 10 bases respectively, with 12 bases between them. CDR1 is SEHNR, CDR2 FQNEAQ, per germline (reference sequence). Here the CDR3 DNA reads TGTGCCAGCAGCCAAGCCGCGAAAATTCAGTACTTC. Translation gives CASSQAAKIQYF.

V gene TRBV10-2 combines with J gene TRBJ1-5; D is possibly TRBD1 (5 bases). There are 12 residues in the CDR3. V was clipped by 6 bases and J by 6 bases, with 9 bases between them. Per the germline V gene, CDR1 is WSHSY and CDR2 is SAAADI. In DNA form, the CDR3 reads TGCGCCAGCAGCCAGGGAGGTCAGCCCCAGCATTTT. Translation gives CASSQGGQPQHF.

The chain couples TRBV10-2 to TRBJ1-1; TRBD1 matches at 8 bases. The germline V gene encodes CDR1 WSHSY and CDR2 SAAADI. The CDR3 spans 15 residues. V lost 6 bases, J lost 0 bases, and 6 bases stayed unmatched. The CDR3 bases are TGCGCCAGCAGGGCCGGGACAGGAATGAACACTGAAGCTTTCTTT. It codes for CASRAGTGMNTEAFF.

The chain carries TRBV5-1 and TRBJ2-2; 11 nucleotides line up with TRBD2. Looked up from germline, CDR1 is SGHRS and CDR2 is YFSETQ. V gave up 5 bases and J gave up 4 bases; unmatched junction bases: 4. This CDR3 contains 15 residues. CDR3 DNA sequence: TGCGCCAGCAGTAGCGGGGGGGCCCCCACCGGGGAGCTGTTTTTT. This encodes CASSSGGAPTGELFF.

CDR3 region: CASSKGGVADTQYF. For the CDR3, the DNA is TGTGCCAGCAGCAAGGGGGGGGTGGCAGATACGCAGTATTTT. The chain joins TRBV21-1 to TRBJ2-3; no DNA check was done on the table's D call, TRBD2. TRBV21-1 is reported as a pseudogene. The CDR3 extends over 14 amino acids.

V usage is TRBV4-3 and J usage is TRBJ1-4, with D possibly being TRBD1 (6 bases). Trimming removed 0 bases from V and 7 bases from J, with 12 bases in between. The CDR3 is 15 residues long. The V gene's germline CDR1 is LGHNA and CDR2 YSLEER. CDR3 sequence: CASSQDHRVTEKLFF. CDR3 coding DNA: TGCGCCAGCAGCCAAGACCACAGGGTAACTGAAAAACTGTTTTTT.